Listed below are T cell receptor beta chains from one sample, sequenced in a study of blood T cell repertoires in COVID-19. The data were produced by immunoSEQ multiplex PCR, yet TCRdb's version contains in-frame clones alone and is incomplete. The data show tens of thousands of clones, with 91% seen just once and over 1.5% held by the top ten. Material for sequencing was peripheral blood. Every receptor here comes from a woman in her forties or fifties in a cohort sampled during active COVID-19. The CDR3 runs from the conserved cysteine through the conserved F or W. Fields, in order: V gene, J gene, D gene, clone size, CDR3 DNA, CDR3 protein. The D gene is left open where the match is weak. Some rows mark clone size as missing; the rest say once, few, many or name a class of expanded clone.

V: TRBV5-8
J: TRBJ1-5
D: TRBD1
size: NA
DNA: TGTGCCAGCAGCGAGGGACAGGGGCACAATCAGCCCCAGCATTTT
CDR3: CASSEGQGHNQPQHF

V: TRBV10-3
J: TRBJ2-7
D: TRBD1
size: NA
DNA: TGTGCCATCACCCCGGGACAGGGCTTGTACGAGCAGTACTTC
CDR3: CAITPGQGLYEQYF

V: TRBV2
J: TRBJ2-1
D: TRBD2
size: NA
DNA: TGTGCCAGCAGTGAGTGGACTAGCGGGGGATACAATGAGCAGTTCTTC
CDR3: CASSEWTSGGYNEQFF

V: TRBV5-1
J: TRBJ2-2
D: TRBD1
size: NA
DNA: TGCGCCAGCAGCAGGCCCCCGGGACAGACTAACACCGGGGAGCTGTTTTTT
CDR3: CASSRPPGQTNTGELFF

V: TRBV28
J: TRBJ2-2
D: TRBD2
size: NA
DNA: TGTGCCAGCAGTTCCGGGGGGGAGGGCACCGGGGAGCTGTTTTTT
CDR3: CASSSGGEGTGELFF

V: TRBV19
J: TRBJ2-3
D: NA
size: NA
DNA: TGTGCCAGTACCTGGGGCCATGGGTCCCCAGATACGCAGTATTTT
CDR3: CASTWGHGSPDTQYF

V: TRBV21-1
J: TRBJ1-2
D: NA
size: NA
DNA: TGTGCCAGCAGCAAAGGTAGTCGGACAGTACCTAACTATGGCTACACCTTC
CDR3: CASSKGSRTVPNYGYTF

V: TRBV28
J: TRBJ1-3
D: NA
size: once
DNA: TGTGCCAGCAGTTTACAGGGGAACACCATATATTTT
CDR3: CASSLQGNTIYF

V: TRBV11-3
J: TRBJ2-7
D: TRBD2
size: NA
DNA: TGTGCCAGCAGCTTAACGGGAGGGCCGGTCGAGCAGTACTTC
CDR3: CASSLTGGPVEQYF

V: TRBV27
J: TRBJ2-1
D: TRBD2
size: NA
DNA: TGTGCCAGCAGTTACTCAGCGGGAGTCTCCTACAATGAGCAGTTCTTC
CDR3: CASSYSAGVSYNEQFF

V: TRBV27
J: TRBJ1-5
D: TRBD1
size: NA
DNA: TGTGCCAGCAGGACCACAGGGGGCCAGCCCCAGCATTTT
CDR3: CASRTTGGQPQHF

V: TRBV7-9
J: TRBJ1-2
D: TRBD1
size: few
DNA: TGTGCCAGCAGCGCCCGGAGGACAGGCTATGGCTACACCTTC
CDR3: CASSARRTGYGYTF

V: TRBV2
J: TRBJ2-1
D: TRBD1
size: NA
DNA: TGTGCCAGCAGGGAAACCGGGACAGCCCCCGGGGAGAGCTCCTACAATGAGCAGTTCTTC
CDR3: CASRETGTAPGESSYNEQFF

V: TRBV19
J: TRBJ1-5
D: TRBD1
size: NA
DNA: TGTGCCAGTAGTACCCAGACAGGGCGCAATCAGCCCCAGCATTTT
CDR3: CASSTQTGRNQPQHF

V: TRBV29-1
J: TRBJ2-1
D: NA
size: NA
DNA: TGCAGCGCTAGCTCCTACAATGAGCAGTTCTTC
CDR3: CSASSYNEQFF

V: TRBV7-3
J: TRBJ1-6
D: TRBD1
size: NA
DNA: TGTGCCAGCAGCTTAGGAGGGGGCCATTCACCCCTCCACTTT
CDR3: CASSLGGGHSPLHF

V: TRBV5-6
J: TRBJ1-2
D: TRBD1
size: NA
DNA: TGTGCCAGCAGCGTTGGAGGGGGCTACTATGGCTACACCTTC
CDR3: CASSVGGGYYGYTF

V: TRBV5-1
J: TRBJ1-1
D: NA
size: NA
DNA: TGCGCCAGCAGCTTGGGATTAGGGGGGACTAGGGTGAACACTGAAGCTTTCTTT
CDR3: CASSLGLGGTRVNTEAFF

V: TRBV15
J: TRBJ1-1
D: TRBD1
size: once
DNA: TGTGCCACCAGCAGACCGATCACAGGGGACGGAACTGAAGCTTTCTTT
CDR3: CATSRPITGDGTEAFF

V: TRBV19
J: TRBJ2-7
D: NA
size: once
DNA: TGTGCCAGTAGTATAGGCCTCCCAGGAGGCTACGAGCAGTACTTC
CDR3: CASSIGLPGGYEQYF

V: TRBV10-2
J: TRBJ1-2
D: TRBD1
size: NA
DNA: TGCGCCAGCAACAGGGGGTCCCATCCAACTAACTATGGCTACACCTTC
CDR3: CASNRGSHPTNYGYTF

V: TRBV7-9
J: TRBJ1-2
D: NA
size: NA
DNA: TGTGCCAGCAGCTTAATGGCCAGTCAGAATGGCTACACCTTC
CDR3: CASSLMASQNGYTF

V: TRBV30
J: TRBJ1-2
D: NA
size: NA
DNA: TGTGCCTGGAGCGCGGGGGGTGGCTACACCTTC
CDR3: CAWSAGGGYTF

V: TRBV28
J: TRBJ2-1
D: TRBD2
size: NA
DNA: TGTGCCAGCAGCCCAAGTACTAGCGGAACCTACAATGAGCAGTTCTTC
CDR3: CASSPSTSGTYNEQFF

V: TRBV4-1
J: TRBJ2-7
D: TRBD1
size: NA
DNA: TGCGCCAGCAGCCAAGATCCTCTCCGTGGGACAGGGGGTACCTACGAGCAGTACTTC
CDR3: CASSQDPLRGTGGTYEQYF

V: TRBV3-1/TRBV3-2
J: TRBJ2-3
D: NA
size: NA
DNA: TGTGCCAGCAGCCAAGCATTGGCCGCAGATACGCAGTATTTT
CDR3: CASSQALAADTQYF

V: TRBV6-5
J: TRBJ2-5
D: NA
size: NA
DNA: TGTGCCAGCAGTTACAGGGGGGGACGAGAGACCCAGTACTTC
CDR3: CASSYRGGRETQYF

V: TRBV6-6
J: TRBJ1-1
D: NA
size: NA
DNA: TGTGCTCTAAGGAGCGGCAGAATGAACACTGAAGCTTTCTTT
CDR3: CALRSGRMNTEAFF

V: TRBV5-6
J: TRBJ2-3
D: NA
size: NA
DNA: TGTGCCAGCAGCACCCTAGTGGGAGATACGCAGTATTTT
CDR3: CASSTLVGDTQYF

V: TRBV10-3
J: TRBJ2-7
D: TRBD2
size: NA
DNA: TGTGCCATCAGGGGGACTAGCGGGGACTACGAGCAGTACTTC
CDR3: CAIRGTSGDYEQYF

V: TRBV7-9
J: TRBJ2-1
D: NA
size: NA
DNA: TGTGCCAGCAGCTTGTGGACTCAGACGGGCAATGAGCAGTTCTTC
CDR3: CASSLWTQTGNEQFF

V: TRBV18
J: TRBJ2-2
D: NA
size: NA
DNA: TGTGCCAGCTCACCCAGGGACACCGGGGAGCTGTTTTTT
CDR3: CASSPRDTGELFF

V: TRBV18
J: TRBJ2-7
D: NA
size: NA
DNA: TGTGCCAGCTCACCACCTGGACACCCTATGGAGCAGTACTTC
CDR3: CASSPPGHPMEQYF

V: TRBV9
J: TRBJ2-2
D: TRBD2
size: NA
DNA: TGTGCCAGCAGCGTACGGGCGGAAGCGGGGACCGGGGAGCTGTTTTTT
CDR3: CASSVRAEAGTGELFF

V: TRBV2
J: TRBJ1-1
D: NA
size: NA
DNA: TGTGCCAGCTCCTACCGGACAGCCGCCACTGAAGCTTTCTTT
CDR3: CASSYRTAATEAFF

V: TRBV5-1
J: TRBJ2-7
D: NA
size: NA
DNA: TGCGCCAGCAGCTCTTCAAGGAGTTACGAGCAGTACTTC
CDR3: CASSSSRSYEQYF

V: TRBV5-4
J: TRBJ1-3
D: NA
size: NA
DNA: TGTGCCAGCAGCTTGGGATCAGGGTCTGGAAACACCATATATTTT
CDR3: CASSLGSGSGNTIYF

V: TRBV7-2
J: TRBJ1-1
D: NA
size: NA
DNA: TGTGCCAGCAGCTTAGCTCCAACGGTGAACACTGAAGCTTTCTTT
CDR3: CASSLAPTVNTEAFF

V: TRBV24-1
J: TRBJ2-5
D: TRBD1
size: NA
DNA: TGTGCCACCAGTGATCCTACAGGGGTTGAAGAGACCCAGTACTTC
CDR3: CATSDPTGVEETQYF

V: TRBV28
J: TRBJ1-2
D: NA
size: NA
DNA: TGTGCCAGCACCGAAGACTCCCGTGCGTTTGGCTACACCTTC
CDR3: CASTEDSRAFGYTF

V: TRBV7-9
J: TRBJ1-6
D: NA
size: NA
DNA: TGTGCCAGCAGCCCCCAGGGTCATTATTCACCCCTCCACTTT
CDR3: CASSPQGHYSPLHF

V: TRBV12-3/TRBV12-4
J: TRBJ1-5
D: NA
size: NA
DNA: TGTGCCAGCAGTAACATTGGTCAGCCCCAGCATTTT
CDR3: CASSNIGQPQHF